Presented here are 7 T cell receptor beta chains from one specimen sequenced in a study of monozygotic twins with inflammatory bowel disease. Reprocessing the 5' RACE reads, TCRdb reports a single entry for every CDR3 protein and omits DNA. In all, the sample yields 300,000 to 400,000 distinct CDR3 sequences. Material: blood. Every receptor here comes from a human donor with ulcerative colitis or Crohn's disease, or a healthy co-twin of an affected twin (not recorded which).

The CDR3 sequence is CASSYSISQGEKLFF. The chain links TRBV6-5 to TRBJ1-4; with no DNA, the TCRdb D assignment of TRBD1 cannot be verified. CDR1 MNHEY and CDR2 SVGAGI come from the germline V gene. This CDR3 is 15 amino acids long.

The V and J genes are TRBV29-1 and TRBJ1-1. Germline loops: CDR1 SQVTM, CDR2 ANQGSEA. The CDR3 contains 11 residues. The CDR3 sequence is CSVAPAAEAFF. The full variable domain, with the rest looked up from reference TRBV29-1 and TRBJ1-1, is SAVISQKPSRDICQRGTSLTIQCQVDSQVTMMFWYRQQPGQSLTLIATANQGSEATYESGFVIDKFPISRPNLTFSTLTVSNMSPEDSSIYLCSVAPAAEAFFGQGTRLTVV.

This chain connects TRBV29-1 to TRBJ2-3. Per germline, CDR1 SQVTM and CDR2 ANQGSEA. The CDR3 consists of 13 residues. The chain's CDR3 is CSVEDRTADTQYF.

The chain joins TRBV5-4 to TRBJ2-2; lacking DNA, the TRBD2 call made by TCRdb goes unchecked. Looked up from germline, CDR1 is SGHNT and CDR2 is YYREEE (reference sequence). This CDR3 has 13 amino acids. CDR3 in amino acids: CASSPPLIGELFF. Variable domain in full (rest from reference TRBV5-4 and TRBJ2-2): ETGVTQSPTHLIKTRGQQVTLRCSSQSGHNTVSWYQQALGQGPQFIFQYYREEENGRGNFPPRFSGLQFPNYSSELNVNALELDDSALYLCASSPPLIGELFFGEGSRLTVL.

The V call is TRBV5-4, the J call TRBJ2-1; TCRdb picks TRBD2, but there is no DNA to check that call. The germline gives CDR1 SGHNT, CDR2 YYREEE (reference sequence). CDR3 length: 15 amino acids. The CDR3 is CASSGSGTSGNEQFF.

This chain links TRBV14 with TRBJ2-1; there is no DNA to check the TCRdb D call of TRBD1. Germline V gene lookup returns CDR1 SGHDN and CDR2 FVKESK. The CDR3 loop spans 15 amino acids. This CDR3 reads CASSRGTDYYNEQFF.

This chain uses TRBV7-9 with TRBJ2-1; TCRdb names TRBD1, which stays unverified in the absence of DNA. CDR3 length: 16 amino acids. Germline V gene sequence: CDR1 SEHNR, CDR2 FQNEAQ (reference sequence). CDR3 amino acids: CASSFVGAISYNEQFF.